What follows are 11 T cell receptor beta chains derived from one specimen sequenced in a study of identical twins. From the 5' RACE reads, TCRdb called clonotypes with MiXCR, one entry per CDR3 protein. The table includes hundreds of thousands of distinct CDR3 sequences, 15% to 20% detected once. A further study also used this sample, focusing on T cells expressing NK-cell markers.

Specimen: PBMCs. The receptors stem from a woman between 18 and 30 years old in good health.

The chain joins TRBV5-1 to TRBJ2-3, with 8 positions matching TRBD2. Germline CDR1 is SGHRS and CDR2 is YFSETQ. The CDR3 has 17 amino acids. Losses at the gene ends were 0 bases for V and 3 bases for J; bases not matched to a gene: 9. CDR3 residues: CASSLAPGAGVTDTQYF. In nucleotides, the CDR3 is TGCGCCAGCAGCTTGGCCCCCGGAGCGGGAGTGACAGATACGCAGTATTTT.

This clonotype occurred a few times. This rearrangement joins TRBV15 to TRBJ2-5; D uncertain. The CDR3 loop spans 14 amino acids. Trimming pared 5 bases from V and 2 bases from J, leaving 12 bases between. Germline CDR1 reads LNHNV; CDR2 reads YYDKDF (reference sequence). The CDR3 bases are TGTGCCACCAGCGCATATAGAAGGCAAGAGACCCAGTACTTC. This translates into CATSAYRRQETQYF.

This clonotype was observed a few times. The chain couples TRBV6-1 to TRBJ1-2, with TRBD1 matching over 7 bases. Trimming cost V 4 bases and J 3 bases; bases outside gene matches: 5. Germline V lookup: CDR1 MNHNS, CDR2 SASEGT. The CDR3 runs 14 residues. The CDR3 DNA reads TGTGCCAGCAGTGGGACAGGCACTTACTATGGCTACACCTTC. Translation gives CASSGTGTYYGYTF.

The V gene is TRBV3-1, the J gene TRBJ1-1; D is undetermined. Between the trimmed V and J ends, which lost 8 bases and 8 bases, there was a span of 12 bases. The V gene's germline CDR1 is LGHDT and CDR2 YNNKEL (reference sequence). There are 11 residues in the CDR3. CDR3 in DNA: TGTGCCAGCCGGCTAAAGGGCGAAGCTTTCTTT. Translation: CASRLKGEAFF.

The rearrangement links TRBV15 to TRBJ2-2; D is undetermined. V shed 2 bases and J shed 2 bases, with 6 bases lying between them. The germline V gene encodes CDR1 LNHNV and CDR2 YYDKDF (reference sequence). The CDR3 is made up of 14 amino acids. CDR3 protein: CATSRQLNTGELFF. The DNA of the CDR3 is TGTGCCACCAGCAGACAGCTTAACACCGGGGAGCTGTTTTTT.

The CDR3 sequence is CASSQTGVTDTQYF. DNA of the CDR3: TGTGCCAGCAGCCAAACGGGAGTGACAGATACGCAGTATTTT. The genes are TRBV4-2 and TRBJ2-3; TRBD2 is a possible D gene (6 bases). The CDR3 totals 14 residues. Trimming pared 2 bases from V and 3 bases from J, leaving 9 bases between. Germline CDR1 reads LGHNA; CDR2 reads YNFKEQ.

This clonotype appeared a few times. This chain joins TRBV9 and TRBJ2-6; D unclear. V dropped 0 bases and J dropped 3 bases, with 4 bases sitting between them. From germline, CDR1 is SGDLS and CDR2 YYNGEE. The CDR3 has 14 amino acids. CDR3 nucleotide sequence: TGTGCCAGCAGCGTAGTGGATGGGGCCAACGTCCTGACTTTC. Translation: CASSVVDGANVLTF.

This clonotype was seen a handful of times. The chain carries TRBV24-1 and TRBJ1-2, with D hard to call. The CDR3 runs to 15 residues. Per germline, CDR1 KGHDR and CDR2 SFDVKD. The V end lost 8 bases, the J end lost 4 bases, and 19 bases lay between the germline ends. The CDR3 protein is CATNHTEDGIYGYTF. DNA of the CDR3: TGTGCCACCAACCATACTGAGGACGGCATCTATGGCTACACCTTC.

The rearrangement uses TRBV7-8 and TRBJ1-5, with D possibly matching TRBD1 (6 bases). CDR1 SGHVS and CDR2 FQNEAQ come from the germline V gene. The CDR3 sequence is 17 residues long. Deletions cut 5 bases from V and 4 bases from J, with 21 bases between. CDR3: CASSPGRTGWKNQPQHF. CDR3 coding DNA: TGTGCCAGCAGCCCGGGGCGAACAGGGTGGAAAAATCAGCCCCAGCATTTT.

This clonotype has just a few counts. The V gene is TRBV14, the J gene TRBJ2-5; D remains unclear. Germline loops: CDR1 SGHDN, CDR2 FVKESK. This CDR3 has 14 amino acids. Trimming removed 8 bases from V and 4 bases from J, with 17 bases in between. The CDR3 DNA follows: TGTGCCAGCGGATTGCTGGGAACGAGAGAGACCCAGTACTTC. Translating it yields CASGLLGTRETQYF.

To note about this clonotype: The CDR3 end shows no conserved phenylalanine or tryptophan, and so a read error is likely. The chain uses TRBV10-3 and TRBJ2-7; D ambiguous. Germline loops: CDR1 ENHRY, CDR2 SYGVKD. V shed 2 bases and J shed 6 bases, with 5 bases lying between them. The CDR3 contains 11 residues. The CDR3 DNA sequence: TGTGCCATCAGTGAGCGAGTCGAGCAGTACATC. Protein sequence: CAISERVEQYI.